The clone carrying this T cell receptor beta chain was found once. The antigen remains undetermined. Produced via immunoSEQ multiplex PCR; TCRdb's table is partial and in-frame only. The profile shows about 60,000 clones, approximately 90% of them singletons. This entry comes from a study of OX40 agonist ivuxolimab in advanced cancers. Study findings and constraints: Also present in some nonresponders was a low level of normalized T-cell clonal expansion. Among T cells, CD8+ cells averaged more expanded clones than CD4+ cells.

This material consisted of CD4+ or CD8+ T cells sorted from blood, taken in a trial of the OX40 agonist ivuxolimab. The source of this sequence is an adult with an advanced solid tumor such as melanoma, head and neck, liver or kidney cancer.

This chain's CDR3 is CASSGGTSGNADTQYF. In nucleotides, the CDR3 is TGTGCCAGCAGCGGTGGGACTAGCGGGAACGCAGATACGCAGTATTTT. The gene calls are TRBV2 and TRBJ2-3, with 13 bases aligning to TRBD2. The germline V gene has CDR1 SNHLY and CDR2 FYNNEI. The CDR3 contains 16 residues. The trim removed 6 bases at V and 4 bases at J, leaving 7 bases unmatched. Supplemented by reference TRBV2 and TRBJ2-3, the full variable domain reads EPEVTQTPSHQVTQMGQEVILRCVPISNHLYFYWYRQILGQKVEFLVSFYNNEISEKSEIFDDQFSVERPDGSNFTLKIRSTKLEDSAMYFCASSGGTSGNADTQYFGPGTRLTVL.